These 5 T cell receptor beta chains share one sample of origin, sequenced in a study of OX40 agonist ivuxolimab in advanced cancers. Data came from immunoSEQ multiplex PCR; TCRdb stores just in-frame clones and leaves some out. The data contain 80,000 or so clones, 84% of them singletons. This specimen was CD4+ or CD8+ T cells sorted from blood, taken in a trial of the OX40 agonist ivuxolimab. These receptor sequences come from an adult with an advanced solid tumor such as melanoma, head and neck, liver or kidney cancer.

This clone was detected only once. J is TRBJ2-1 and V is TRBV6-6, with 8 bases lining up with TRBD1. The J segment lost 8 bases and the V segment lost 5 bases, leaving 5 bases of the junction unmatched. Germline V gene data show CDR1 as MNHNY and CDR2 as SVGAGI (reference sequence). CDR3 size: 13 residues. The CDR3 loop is CASSRTGWDEQFF. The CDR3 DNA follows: TGTGCCAGCAGTCGGACAGGGTGGGATGAGCAGTTCTTC.

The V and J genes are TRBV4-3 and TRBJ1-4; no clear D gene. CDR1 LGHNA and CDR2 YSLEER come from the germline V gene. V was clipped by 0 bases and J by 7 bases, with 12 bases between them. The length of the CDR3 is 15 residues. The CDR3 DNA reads TGCGCCAGCAGCCAAGAAGGCCGGCTCGGTGAAAAACTGTTTTTT. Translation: CASSQEGRLGEKLFF.

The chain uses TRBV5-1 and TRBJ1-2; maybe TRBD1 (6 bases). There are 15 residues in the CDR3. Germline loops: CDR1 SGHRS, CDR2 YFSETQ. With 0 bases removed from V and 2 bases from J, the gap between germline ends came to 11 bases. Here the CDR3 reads CASSLGSTGNYGYTF. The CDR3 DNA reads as TGCGCCAGCAGCTTGGGGAGTACAGGGAACTATGGCTACACCTTC.

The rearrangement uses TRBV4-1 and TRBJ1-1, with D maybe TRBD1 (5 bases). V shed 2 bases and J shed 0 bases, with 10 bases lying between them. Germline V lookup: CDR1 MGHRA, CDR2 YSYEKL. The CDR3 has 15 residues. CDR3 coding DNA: TGCGCCAGCAGCCAAACCGGGGGTATGAACACTGAAGCTTTCTTT. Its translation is CASSQTGGMNTEAFF.

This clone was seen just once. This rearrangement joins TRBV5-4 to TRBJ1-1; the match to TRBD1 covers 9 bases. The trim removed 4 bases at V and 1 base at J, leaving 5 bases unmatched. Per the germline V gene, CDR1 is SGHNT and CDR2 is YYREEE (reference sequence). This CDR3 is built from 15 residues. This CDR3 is CASSPRDRENTEAFF. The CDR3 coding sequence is TGTGCCAGCAGCCCCCGGGACAGGGAGAACACTGAAGCTTTCTTT.